These 7 T cell receptor beta chains share one sample of origin, sequenced in a study of cytomegalovirus exposure and HLA in healthy donors. Primers: 60 Vbeta forward and 13 Jbeta reverse. The assay was immunoSEQ multiplex PCR, and TCRdb's table has in-frame clones only and misses some. The table lists about 140,000 clones, 79% of them singletons. Sequencing was carried out using PBMCs. The receptors were sampled from a man younger than 30 in good health and CMV-seronegative.

This clone has only one observation. The rearrangement uses TRBV19 and TRBJ2-7; tentative D call: TRBD2 (6 bases). In germline, CDR1 is LNHDA, CDR2 SQIVND (reference sequence). This CDR3 comprises 14 residues. Between the trimmed V and J ends, which lost 3 bases and 0 bases, there was a span of 9 bases. Here the CDR3 reads CASSITGSSYEQYF. In nucleotides, the CDR3 is TGTGCCAGTAGTATTACCGGGAGCTCCTACGAGCAGTACTTC.

Comments on this clone: A read error may be the cause here, since a much bigger clone is one base away. The V gene is TRBV11-3, the J gene TRBJ1-1; D ambiguous. Germline V gene data show CDR1 as SGHNT and CDR2 as YENEEA. The germline V and J ends were trimmed by 5 bases and 4 bases, with 5 bases remaining between them. The CDR3 sequence is 11 residues long. The CDR3 loop reads CASSEGTEAFF. For the CDR3, the DNA is TGTGCCAGCAGCGAGGGCACTGAAGCTTTCTTT.

In this sample, this clone turned up a few times. V and J are TRBV5-1 and TRBJ1-1; 7 bases line up with TRBD1. CDR1 and CDR2 from the germline V gene are SGHRS and YFSETQ. The CDR3 covers 15 residues. With 4 bases clipped from V and 4 bases from J, the junction kept 10 bases outside the gene matches. In nucleotides, the CDR3 is TGCGCCAGCAGCATAAAGGACAGGTTAGTCACTGAAGCTTTCTTT. This sequence encodes CASSIKDRLVTEAFF.

The sample holds a few counts of this clone. CDR3 DNA sequence: TGTGCCAGCAGCTTGGGACAGGGGAACTACGAGCAGTACTTC. Its translation is CASSLGQGNYEQYF. The genes are TRBV11-2 and TRBJ2-7; 10 bases line up with TRBD1. V dropped 3 bases and J dropped 3; count of bases not matched to a gene: 2. The germline gives CDR1 SGHAT, CDR2 FQNNGV. The CDR3 contains 14 residues.

V is TRBV9 and J is TRBJ1-6, with D perhaps TRBD1 (6 bases). In germline, CDR1 is SGDLS, CDR2 YYNGEE. The V gene lost 0 bases and the J gene lost 0 bases, with 10 bases spanning the gap. The CDR3 totals 17 residues. The CDR3 DNA reads TGTGCCAGCAGCGTAGCTGGACAGAGCTCCTATAATTCACCCCTCCACTTT. Protein: CASSVAGQSSYNSPLHF. Based on the CDR3 plus reference TRBV9 and TRBJ1-6, the full variable domain is DSGVTQTPKHLITATGQRVTLRCSPRSGDLSVYWYQQSLDQGLQFLIQYYNGEERAKGNILERFSAQQFPDLHSELNLSSLELGDSALYFCASSVAGQSSYNSPLHFGNGTRLTVT.

The V gene is TRBV4-2, the J gene TRBJ2-7; weak D call: TRBD2 (6 bases). The CDR3 loop spans 13 amino acids. V was clipped by 1 base and J by 3 bases, with 7 bases between them. Germline CDR1 LGHNA, CDR2 YNFKEQ. The CDR3 spells CASSQGGVYEQYF. CDR3 DNA: TGTGCCAGCAGCCAAGGGGGGGTCTACGAGCAGTACTTC.

The rearrangement links TRBV19 to TRBJ1-1, with no clear D. The CDR3 extends over 15 amino acids. In germline, CDR1 is LNHDA, CDR2 SQIVND (reference sequence). The germline V and J ends were trimmed by 5 bases and 3 bases, with 16 bases remaining between them. The CDR3 DNA follows: TGTGCCAGTAGTCCTAATGCTCTCGGGGACACTGAAGCTTTCTTT. It translates to CASSPNALGDTEAFF.